These 22 T cell receptor beta chains were sequenced from one sample in a study of T cell responses to AZD1222 COVID-19 vaccine. The method was immunoSEQ multiplex PCR; TCRdb's version includes in-frame clones alone and lacks a portion of them. The data show approximately 130,000 clones, about 93% seen once. Material: peripheral blood, obtained on day 0 of AZD1222 vaccination. Receptor source: an adult in good health.

This rearrangement joins TRBV19 to TRBJ1-2; no definite D call. V shed 5 bases and J shed 4 bases, with 11 bases lying between them. This CDR3 spans 13 amino acids. In germline, CDR1 is LNHDA, CDR2 SQIVND (reference sequence). CDR3 amino acids: CASSDTGVYGYTF. The DNA of the CDR3 is TGTGCCAGTAGTGATACCGGGGTCTATGGCTACACCTTC.

This chain joins TRBV29-1 and TRBJ1-1; TRBD1 agrees at 7 bases. Unmatched junction bases numbered 10, after V lost 7 bases and J lost 5 bases. This CDR3 contains 13 residues. Germline CDR1 SQVTM, CDR2 ANQGSEA. CDR3 amino acids: CSALGQGGTEAFF. The CDR3 bases are TGCAGCGCCCTCGGGCAGGGGGGGACTGAAGCTTTCTTT.

V is TRBV18 and J is TRBJ2-2; 7 bases line up with TRBD1. The ends lost 8 bases at V and 5 bases at J; junction bases unmatched: 5. The CDR3 is 13 residues long. Germline CDR1 KGHSH, CDR2 LQKENI. Here the CDR3 DNA reads TGTGCCAGCCCCGTACAGGGGACCGGGGAGCTGTTTTTT. Encoded protein: CASPVQGTGELFF.

CDR3: CASSPLDRGPNYGYTF. As DNA, the CDR3 is TGCGCCAGCAGCCCATTGGACAGGGGGCCCAACTATGGCTACACCTTC. V and J are TRBV5-1 and TRBJ1-2, with 11 bases lining up with TRBD1. The CDR3 has 16 amino acids. Germline lookup yields CDR1 SGHRS and CDR2 YFSETQ. J was trimmed by 2 bases and V by 4 bases; bases with no gene match: 7.

The V gene is TRBV6-5, the J gene TRBJ1-2, with 7 bases fitting TRBD1. The CDR3 covers 15 residues. Germline assignment: CDR1 MNHEY and CDR2 SVGAGI. The V segment lost 0 bases and the J segment 7 bases; nucleotides outside the gene matches: 8. The CDR3 DNA reads as TGTGCCAGCAGTTACTCGCCCGACAGGGTCAGTGGCTACACCTTC. Residues: CASSYSPDRVSGYTF.

This clone was seen a few times. CDR3 protein: CASSFGARNTIYF. DNA of the CDR3: TGTGCCAGCAGCTTCGGGGCTCGAAACACCATATATTTT. This chain connects TRBV13 to TRBJ1-3; D is perhaps TRBD1 (5 bases). This CDR3 is 13 amino acids long. CDR1 is PRHDT and CDR2 is FYEKMQ in the germline V gene (reference sequence). V was cut by 3 bases and J by 5 bases, with 8 bases left in between.

The V call is TRBV6-2 or TRBV6-3, the J call TRBJ1-2, with D maybe TRBD1 (5 bases). The CDR3 loop spans 13 amino acids. Germline CDR1 reads MNHEY; CDR2 reads SVGEGT. Trimming removed 2 bases from V and 4 bases from J, with 8 bases in between. The CDR3 region has the DNA TGTGCCAGCAGTTACAGAGACAGCTATGGCTACACCTTC. Translation gives CASSYRDSYGYTF.

The CDR3 DNA sequence: TGTGCCAGCAGTGAAGCAGTAATTTGGGTGGGTCAGCCCCAGCATTTT. This translates into CASSEAVIWVGQPQHF. V usage is TRBV6-1 and J usage is TRBJ1-5; D is undetermined. The CDR3 has 16 residues. Trimming took 0 bases from V and 6 from J, leaving 15 bases between them. Germline V gives CDR1 MNHNS, CDR2 SASEGT.

V is TRBV19 and J is TRBJ2-1, with D possibly being TRBD2 (5 bases). CDR3 length equals 14 residues. The V gene's germline CDR1 is LNHDA and CDR2 SQIVND (reference sequence). Trimming took 6 bases from V and 4 from J, leaving 13 bases between them. Here the CDR3 DNA reads TGTGCCAGTAGGGTCCCGGGGAGTTACAATGAGCAGTTCTTC. Protein sequence: CASRVPGSYNEQFF.

Of note for this clone: Relative to the germline gene, one junction end is altered; a read error may explain this. The chain uses TRBV14 and TRBJ1-2; no clear D. The germline V gene encodes CDR1 SGHDN and CDR2 FVKESK. The CDR3 extends over 12 amino acids. CDR3 bases: TGTGCCAGCAGCCAAGGGGTAGCTTTAGCTTTCTTC. Translating gives CASSQGVALAFF. The full variable domain, rest sourced from reference TRBV14 and TRBJ1-2, is EAGVTQFPSHSVIEKGQTVTLRCDPISGHDNLYWYRRVMGKEIKFLLHFVKESKQDESGMPNNRFLAERTGGTYSTLKVQPAELEDSGVYFCASSQGVALAFFGSGTRLTVV.

The V call is TRBV4-1, the J call TRBJ1-5, with 7 bases aligning to TRBD1. J lost 7 bases, V lost 1 base, and 7 bases had no gene match. The CDR3 extends over 15 amino acids. The germline V gene has CDR1 MGHRA and CDR2 YSYEKL. CDR3 region: CASSQARDSRQPQHF. The CDR3 DNA follows: TGCGCCAGCAGCCAAGCTCGGGACAGTAGGCAGCCCCAGCATTTT.

The V gene is TRBV7-2, the J gene TRBJ2-7, with 7 positions matching TRBD1. The CDR3 runs to 15 residues. After removal of 6 bases from V and 2 bases from J, the junction contained 10 bases not matched to a gene. Germline lookup yields CDR1 SGHTA and CDR2 FQGNSA. CDR3 residues: CASRKNRGLTYEQYF. For the CDR3, the DNA is TGTGCCAGCAGGAAAAACAGGGGCCTTACCTACGAGCAGTACTTC.

The CDR3 DNA reads as TGTGCCAGCAGCACCCGACAGGGCGGGGTCTGGGGGACCCAGTACTTC. This sequence encodes CASSTRQGGVWGTQYF. The chain carries TRBV5-4 and TRBJ2-5; a weak D match, TRBD1 (7 bases). The CDR3 totals 16 residues. From germline, CDR1 is SGHNT and CDR2 YYREEE (reference sequence). The V gene lost 4 bases and the J gene lost 7 bases, with 23 bases spanning the gap.

The V gene is TRBV9, the J gene TRBJ2-7, with D hard to call. Germline lookup yields CDR1 SGDLS and CDR2 YYNGEE. The germline V and J ends were trimmed by 3 bases and 0 bases, with 13 bases remaining between them. The CDR3 is made up of 15 amino acids. For the CDR3, the DNA is TGTGCCAGCAGCGAGCCCTCAGTCCTCTCCTACGAGCAGTACTTC. Protein product: CASSEPSVLSYEQYF.

The chain joins TRBV6-6 to TRBJ1-5; the D gene is possibly TRBD1 (5 bases). CDR1 MNHNY and CDR2 SVGAGI come from the germline V gene (reference sequence). The CDR3 runs to 16 residues. V lost 2 bases and J 2 bases, leaving 13 bases between the germline ends. In DNA, the CDR3 is TGTGCCAGCAGTTACGGGAGGGGAGGTGGCAATCAGCCCCAGCATTTT. Translation gives CASSYGRGGGNQPQHF.

The chain is built from TRBV19 and TRBJ1-5; weak D call: TRBD1 (5 bases). In germline, CDR1 is LNHDA, CDR2 SQIVND (reference sequence). This CDR3 is built from 15 residues. V was pared by 11 bases and J by 0 bases, with 17 bases between. CDR3 coding DNA: TGTGCCTCCTACGGGGGGACTTATAGCAATCAGCCCCAGCATTTT. Its protein is CASYGGTYSNQPQHF.

V usage is TRBV28 and J usage is TRBJ2-3; 7 bases are shared with TRBD1. V shed 10 bases and J 2 bases; nucleotides not matched to a gene: 12. Germline-derived CDR1 and CDR2 are MDHEN and SYDVKM. CDR3 length: 15 residues. The CDR3 sequence: CATSSGQAFTDTQYF. DNA for the CDR3: TGTGCCACTAGTTCAGGACAGGCCTTCACAGATACGCAGTATTTT.

This sequence joins TRBV10-3 and TRBJ1-4; no firm D call. Germline lookup yields CDR1 ENHRY and CDR2 SYGVKD. Trimming stripped 4 bases from V and 6 bases from J, with 12 bases between. This CDR3 is built from 14 residues. For the CDR3, the DNA is TGTGCCATCAGTGTGCACCCCAAGCATGAAAAACTGTTTTTT. Its translation: CAISVHPKHEKLFF.

The chain carries TRBV6-1 and TRBJ2-5; D is uncertain. Germline V gives CDR1 MNHNS, CDR2 SASEGT. Trimming removed 3 bases from V and 1 base from J, with 6 bases in between. The length of the CDR3 is 13 residues. CDR3 sequence: CASSEGFQETQYF. In nucleotides, the CDR3 is TGTGCCAGCAGTGAGGGGTTCCAAGAGACCCAGTACTTC.

The chain recombines TRBV12-3 or TRBV12-4 with TRBJ2-7; D unclear. The ends were cut back, 2 bases at V and 7 bases at J, with 9 bases in the middle. CDR3 size: 12 residues. This CDR3 reads CASSLRRWEQYF. CDR3 DNA: TGTGCCAGCAGTTTAAGACGGTGGGAGCAGTACTTC.

This chain links TRBV7-3 with TRBJ2-2; D may match TRBD1 or TRBD2 (6 bases each). The germline CDR1 and CDR2 sequences are SGHTA and FQGTGA. The V end was cut by 2 bases, the J end by 0 bases, with 10 bases between. This CDR3 spans 16 amino acids. The CDR3 nucleotides are TGTGCCAGCAGCTTACGGGGGCCCGCGAACACCGGGGAGCTGTTTTTT. It is translated as CASSLRGPANTGELFF.

The rearrangement joins TRBV13 to TRBJ2-2, with D uncertain. CDR3 length: 12 residues. The germline V and J ends were trimmed by 3 bases and 6 bases, with 5 bases remaining between them. Germline V gene sequence: CDR1 PRHDT, CDR2 FYEKMQ (reference sequence). This CDR3 reads CASSLPPGELFF. The CDR3 DNA sequence: TGTGCCAGCAGCTTGCCACCCGGGGAGCTGTTTTTT.